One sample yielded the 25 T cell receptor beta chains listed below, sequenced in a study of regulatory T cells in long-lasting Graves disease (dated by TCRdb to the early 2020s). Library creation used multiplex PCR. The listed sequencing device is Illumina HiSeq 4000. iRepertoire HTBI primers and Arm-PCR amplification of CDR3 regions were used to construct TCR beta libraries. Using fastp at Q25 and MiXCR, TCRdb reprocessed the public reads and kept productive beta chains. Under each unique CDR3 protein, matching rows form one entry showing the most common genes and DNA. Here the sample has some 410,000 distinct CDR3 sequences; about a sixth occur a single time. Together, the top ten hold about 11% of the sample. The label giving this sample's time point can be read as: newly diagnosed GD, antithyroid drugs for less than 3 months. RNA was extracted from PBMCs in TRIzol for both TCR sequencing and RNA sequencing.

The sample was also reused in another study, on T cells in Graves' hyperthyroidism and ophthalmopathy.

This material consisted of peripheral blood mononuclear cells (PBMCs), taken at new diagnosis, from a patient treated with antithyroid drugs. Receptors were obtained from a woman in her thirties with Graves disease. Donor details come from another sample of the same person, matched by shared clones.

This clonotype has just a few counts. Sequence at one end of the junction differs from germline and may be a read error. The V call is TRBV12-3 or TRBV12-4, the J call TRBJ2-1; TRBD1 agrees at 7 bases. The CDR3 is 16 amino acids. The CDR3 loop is CASSLRGTAFYNEQFF. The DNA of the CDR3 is TGTGCCAGTAGTTTAAGAGGGACAGCCTTCTACAATGAGCAGTTCTTC.

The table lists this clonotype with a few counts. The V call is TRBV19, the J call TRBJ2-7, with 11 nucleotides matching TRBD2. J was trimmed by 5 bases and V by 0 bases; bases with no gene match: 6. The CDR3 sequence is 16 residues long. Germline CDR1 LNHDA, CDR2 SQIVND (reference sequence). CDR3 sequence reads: CASSIEHLAGGDEQYF. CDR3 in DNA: TGTGCCAGTAGTATAGAGCACCTAGCGGGAGGAGACGAGCAGTACTTC.

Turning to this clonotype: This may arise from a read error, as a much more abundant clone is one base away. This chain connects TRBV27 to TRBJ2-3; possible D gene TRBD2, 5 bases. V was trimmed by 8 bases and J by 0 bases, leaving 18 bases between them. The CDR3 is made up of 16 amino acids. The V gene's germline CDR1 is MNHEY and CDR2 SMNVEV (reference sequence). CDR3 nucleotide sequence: TGTGCCAGCTATCCGGGAATGAGATCTAGCACAGATACGCAGTATTTT. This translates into CASYPGMRSSTDTQYF.

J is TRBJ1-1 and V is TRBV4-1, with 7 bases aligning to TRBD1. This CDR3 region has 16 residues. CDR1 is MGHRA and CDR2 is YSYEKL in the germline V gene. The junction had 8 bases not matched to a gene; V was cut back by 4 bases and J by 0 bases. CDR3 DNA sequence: TGCGCCAGCAGCCTCCGGGACAGCCGTGTGAACACTGAAGCTTTCTTT. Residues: CASSLRDSRVNTEAFF.

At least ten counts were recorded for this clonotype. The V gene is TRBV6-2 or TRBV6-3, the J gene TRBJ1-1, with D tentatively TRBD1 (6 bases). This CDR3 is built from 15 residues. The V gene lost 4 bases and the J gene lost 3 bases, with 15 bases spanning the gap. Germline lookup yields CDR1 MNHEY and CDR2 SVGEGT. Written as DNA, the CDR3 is TGTGCCAGCAGTTCCCATCGGGACACTCACACTGAAGCTTTCTTT. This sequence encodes CASSSHRDTHTEAFF.

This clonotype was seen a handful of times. CDR3 region: CASSRTGGYREAFF. CDR3 nucleotide sequence: TGCGCCAGCAGCCGAACAGGGGGCTACCGTGAAGCTTTCTTT. The chain recombines TRBV4-1 with TRBJ1-1; 9 bases are a match to TRBD1. This CDR3 has 14 amino acids. V shed 4 bases, J shed 7 bases, and the junction held 7 bases outside the gene matches. The V gene's germline CDR1 is MGHRA and CDR2 YSYEKL.

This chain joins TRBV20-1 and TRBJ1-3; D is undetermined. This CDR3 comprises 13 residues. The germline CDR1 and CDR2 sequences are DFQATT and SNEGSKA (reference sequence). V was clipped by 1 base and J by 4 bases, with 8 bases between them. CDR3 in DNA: TGCAGTGCTAGAGCTGGCAGCGGAAACACCATATATTTT. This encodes CSARAGSGNTIYF.

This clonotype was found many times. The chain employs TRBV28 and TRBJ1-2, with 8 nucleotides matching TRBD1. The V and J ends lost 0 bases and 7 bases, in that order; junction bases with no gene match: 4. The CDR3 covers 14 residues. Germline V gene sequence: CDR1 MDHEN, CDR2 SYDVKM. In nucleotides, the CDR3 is TGTGCCAGCAGTTTATGGGGACAGGCTGGTGGCTACACCTTC. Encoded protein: CASSLWGQAGGYTF.

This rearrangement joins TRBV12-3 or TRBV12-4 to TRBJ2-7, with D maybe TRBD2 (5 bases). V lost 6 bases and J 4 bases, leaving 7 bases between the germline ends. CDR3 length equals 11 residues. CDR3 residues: CASRQRYEQYF. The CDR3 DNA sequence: TGTGCCAGCAGACAGCGGTACGAGCAGTACTTC.

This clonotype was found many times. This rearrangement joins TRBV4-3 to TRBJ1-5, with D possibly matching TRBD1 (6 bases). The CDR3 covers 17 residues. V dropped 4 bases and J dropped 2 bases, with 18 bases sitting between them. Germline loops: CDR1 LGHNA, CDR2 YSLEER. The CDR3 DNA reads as TGCGCCAGCAGCCGACTAAGGGGGGGCTGGTGCAATCAGCCCCAGCATTTT. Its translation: CASSRLRGGWCNQPQHF.

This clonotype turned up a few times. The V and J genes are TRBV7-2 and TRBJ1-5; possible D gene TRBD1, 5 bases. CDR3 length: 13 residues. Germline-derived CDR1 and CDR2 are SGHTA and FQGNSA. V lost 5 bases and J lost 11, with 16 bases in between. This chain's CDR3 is CASSLRYRGAQHF. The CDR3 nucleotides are TGTGCCAGCAGCCTCCGCTACCGGGGCGCCCAGCATTTT.

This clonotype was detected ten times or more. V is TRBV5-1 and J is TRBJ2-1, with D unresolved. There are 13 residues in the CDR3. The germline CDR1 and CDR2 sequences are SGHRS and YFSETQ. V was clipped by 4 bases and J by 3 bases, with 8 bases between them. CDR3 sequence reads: CASSPDVYNEQFF. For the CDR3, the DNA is TGCGCCAGCAGCCCGGACGTCTACAATGAGCAGTTCTTC.

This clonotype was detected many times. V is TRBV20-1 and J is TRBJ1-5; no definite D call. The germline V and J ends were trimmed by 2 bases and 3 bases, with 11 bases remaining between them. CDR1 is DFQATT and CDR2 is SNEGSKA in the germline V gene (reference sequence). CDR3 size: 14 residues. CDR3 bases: TGCAGTGCTAGACGGGCGGCTGACAATCAGCCCCAGCATTTT. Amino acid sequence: CSARRAADNQPQHF.

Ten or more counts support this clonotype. CDR3 coding DNA: TGTGCCAGCAGCGGGCAGCCGCAACTCTACGAGCAGTACTTC. Amino acid sequence: CASSGQPQLYEQYF. V usage is TRBV27 and J usage is TRBJ2-7; D gene uncertain. CDR1 and CDR2 (germline): MNHEY, SMNVEV (reference sequence). The germline V and J ends were trimmed by 6 bases and 3 bases, with 15 bases remaining between them. The CDR3 is made up of 14 amino acids.

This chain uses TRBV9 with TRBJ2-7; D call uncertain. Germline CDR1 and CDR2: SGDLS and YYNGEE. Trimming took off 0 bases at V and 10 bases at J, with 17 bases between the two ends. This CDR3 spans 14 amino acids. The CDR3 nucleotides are TGTGCCAGCAGCGTAGATCCGGGCGCAACCCGTCAGTACTTC. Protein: CASSVDPGATRQYF.

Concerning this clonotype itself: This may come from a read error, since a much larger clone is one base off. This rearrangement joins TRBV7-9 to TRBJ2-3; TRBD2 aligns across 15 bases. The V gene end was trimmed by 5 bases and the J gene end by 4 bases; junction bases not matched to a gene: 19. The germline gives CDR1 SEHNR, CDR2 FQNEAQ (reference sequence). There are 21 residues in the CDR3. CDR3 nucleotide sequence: TGTGCCAGCAGCCTCCCGAGCGGACTAGCGGGAGGGCCGGATTGGGCAGATACGCAGTATTTT. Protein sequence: CASSLPSGLAGGPDWADTQYF. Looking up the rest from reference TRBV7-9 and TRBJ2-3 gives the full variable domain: DTGVSQNPRHKITKRGQNVTFRCDPISEHNRLYWYRQTLGQGPEFLTYFQNEAQLEKSRLLSDRFSAERPKGSFSTLEIQRTEQGDSAMYLCASSLPSGLAGGPDWADTQYFGPGTRLTVL.

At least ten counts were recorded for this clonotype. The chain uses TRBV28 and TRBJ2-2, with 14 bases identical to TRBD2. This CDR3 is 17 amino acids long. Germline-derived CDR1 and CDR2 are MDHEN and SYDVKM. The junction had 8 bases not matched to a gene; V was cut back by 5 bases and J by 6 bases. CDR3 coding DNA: TGTGCCAGCAGTCCCGCTGGGACTAGCGGGAGCCCCGGGGAGCTGTTTTTT. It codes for CASSPAGTSGSPGELFF.

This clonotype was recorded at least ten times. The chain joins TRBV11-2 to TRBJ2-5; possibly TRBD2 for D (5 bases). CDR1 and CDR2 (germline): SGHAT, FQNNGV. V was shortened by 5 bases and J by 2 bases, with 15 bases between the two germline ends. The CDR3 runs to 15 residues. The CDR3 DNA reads TGTGCCAGCAGCCAAGGGAGACTCCGACAAGAGACCCAGTACTTC. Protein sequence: CASSQGRLRQETQYF.

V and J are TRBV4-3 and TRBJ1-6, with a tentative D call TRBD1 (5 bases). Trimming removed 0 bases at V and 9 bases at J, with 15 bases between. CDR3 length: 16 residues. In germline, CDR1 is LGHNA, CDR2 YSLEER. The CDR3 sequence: CASSQEASGSGSPLHF. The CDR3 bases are TGCGCCAGCAGCCAAGAGGCGTCAGGGTCGGGTTCACCCCTCCACTTT.

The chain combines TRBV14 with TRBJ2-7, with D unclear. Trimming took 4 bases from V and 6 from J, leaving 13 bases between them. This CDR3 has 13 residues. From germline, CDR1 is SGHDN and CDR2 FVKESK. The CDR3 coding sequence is TGTGCCAGCAGCCTCGGCGGCTCCCGCGAGCAGTACTTC. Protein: CASSLGGSREQYF.

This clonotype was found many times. The CDR3 protein is CASSPLPGQHPNYGYTF. The DNA of the CDR3 is TGTGCCAGCTCACCACTTCCGGGACAGCACCCTAACTATGGCTACACCTTC. J is TRBJ1-2 and V is TRBV18; 7 bases align to TRBD1. The CDR3 sequence is 17 residues long. Looked up from germline, CDR1 is KGHSH and CDR2 is LQKENI. The ends lost 1 base at V and 0 bases at J; junction bases unmatched: 8. The full variable domain, its missing parts supplied by reference TRBV18 and TRBJ1-2, is NAGVMQNPRHLVRRRGQEARLRCSPMKGHSHVYWYRQLPEEGLKFMVYLQKENIIDESGMPKERFSAEFPKEGPSILRIQQVVRGDSAAYFCASSPLPGQHPNYGYTFGSGTRLTVV.

CDR3 DNA sequence: TGTGCCAGCAGCGTAGGGACTAGCGGGAAGAATGAGCAGTTCTTC. Encoded protein: CASSVGTSGKNEQFF. The genes are TRBV9 and TRBJ2-1, with 12 bases aligning to TRBD2. Germline assignment: CDR1 SGDLS and CDR2 YYNGEE. CDR3 length equals 15 residues. J lost 7 bases, V lost 0 bases, and 2 bases had no gene match.

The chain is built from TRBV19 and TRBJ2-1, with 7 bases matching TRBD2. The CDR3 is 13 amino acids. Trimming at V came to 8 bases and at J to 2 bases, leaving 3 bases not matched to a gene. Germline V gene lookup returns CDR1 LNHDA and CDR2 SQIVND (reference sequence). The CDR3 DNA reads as TGTGCCAGTGCGCTAGCGGCCTACAATGAGCAGTTCTTC. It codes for CASALAAYNEQFF.

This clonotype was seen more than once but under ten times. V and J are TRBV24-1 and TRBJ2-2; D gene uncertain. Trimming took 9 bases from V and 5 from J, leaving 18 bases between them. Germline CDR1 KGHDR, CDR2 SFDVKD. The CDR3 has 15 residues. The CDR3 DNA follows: TGTGCCACCGGGGTCGGCTTACGCTTAACCGGGGAGCTGTTTTTT. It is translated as CATGVGLRLTGELFF.

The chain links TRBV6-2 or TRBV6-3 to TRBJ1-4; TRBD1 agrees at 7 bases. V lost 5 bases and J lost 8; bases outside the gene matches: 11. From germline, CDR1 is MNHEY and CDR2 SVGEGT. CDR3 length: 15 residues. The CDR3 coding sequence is TGTGCCAGCAGTGAGGGACAGAAAGTGGGCGAAAAACTGTTTTTT. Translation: CASSEGQKVGEKLFF.